The sequence of this TCR beta chain was determined in a study of T cells in Graves' hyperthyroidism and ophthalmopathy. Amplification targeted TCR beta CDR3 regions from RNA transcripts. When the TCR CDR3 underwent first-round RT-PCR, the HTBI primer set was used. MiXCR, run by TCRdb on the multiplex PCR reads, gives a single entry per CDR3 protein. This sample has hundreds of thousands of distinct CDR3 sequences, with roughly 40% found just once. Trimming took off 3 bases at V and 5 bases at J, with 11 bases between the two ends. This CDR3 comprises 15 residues. Germline lookup yields CDR1 SEHNR and CDR2 FQNEAQ (reference sequence).

This chain joins TRBV7-9 and TRBJ1-6; TRBD1 might be the D (5 bases). The sample taken for sequencing was blood. This clonotype originated in a man in his late teens or twenties with Graves' hyperthyroidism. CDR3 DNA sequence: TGTGCCAGCAGCTTTGCCGGGACGCATAATTCACCCCTCCACTTT. This gives the protein CASSFAGTHNSPLHF.